This TCR beta chain was captured by sequencing in a study of blood T cell repertoires in COVID-19. Background on the study: There were acute and convalescent COVID-19 samples, and they came from the United States, Italy and Spain. PBMCs, B-cell-depleted T cells, or T cells provided the cDNA or gDNA that made up the material.

Authors' analysis steps: Estimation of nucleated cell counts relied on the amplification of reference gene primers. Measured with immunoSEQ multiplex PCR; TCRdb has only the in-frame clones, and not every one. Clonal size and the V and J genes are those of that table, whereas D and trimming came from the DNA. Among approximately 260,000 clones listed, approximately 87% were seen once. This receptor was taken from a human donor in a cohort sampled during active COVID-19. The sample consisted of peripheral blood.

Written as DNA, the CDR3 is TGTGCCAGCAGTCATCATCCCACGACAGGTGGACACTATGGCTACACCTTC. Its translation: CASSHHPTTGGHYGYTF. The chain joins TRBV6-6 to TRBJ1-2; a possible D gene is TRBD1 (6 bases). The V gene lost 5 bases and the J gene lost 3 bases, with 22 bases spanning the gap. The CDR3 is 17 amino acids. Germline CDR1 reads MNHNY; CDR2 reads SVGAGI (reference sequence).